A single sample is the source of the 8 T cell receptor beta chains below, sequenced in a study of beta chain features in type 1 diabetes. No antigen has been assigned to these receptors. Broader study findings: All four CD4+ subsets from Type 1 diabetes patients carried moderately but significantly shorter TCRB CDR3s.

Every bit of the isolated RNA underwent reverse transcription, so sequencing read expressed TCRB transcripts. Method: immunoSEQ multiplex PCR; TCRdb's copy keeps in-frame clones and lacks some. Of hundreds of thousands of clones in the sample, over 13% are singletons; the top ten hold 0.03% to 0.045%. Sequencing used naive CD4+ T cells from blood. The receptors were sampled from a man aged 18 to 30 with type 1 diabetes.

This clone has only one observation. The chain links TRBV7-9 to TRBJ2-3; 11 positions agree with TRBD1. J lost 3 bases, V lost 4 bases, and 9 bases had no gene match. The CDR3 is 17 residues long. CDR1 is SEHNR and CDR2 is FQNEAQ in the germline V gene (reference sequence). DNA for the CDR3: TGTGCCAGCAGCTCCTCCCGGGACAGGGGGTCAACAGATACGCAGTATTTT. Its translation: CASSSSRDRGSTDTQYF.

The chain joins TRBV7-9 to TRBJ1-5, with 7 bases identical to TRBD1. The CDR3 covers 13 residues. The V segment lost 5 bases and the J segment 7 bases; nucleotides outside the gene matches: 5. Germline V gene lookup returns CDR1 SEHNR and CDR2 FQNEAQ (reference sequence). CDR3 nucleotide sequence: TGTGCCAGCAGCCCAGGGGGTCACCAGCCCCAGCATTTT. Residues: CASSPGGHQPQHF.

On this clone: Other DNA sequences in this sample translate to the same CDR3. V usage is TRBV29-1 and J usage is TRBJ2-5; 10 nucleotides align to TRBD1. Per the germline V gene, CDR1 is SQVTM and CDR2 is ANQGSEA. The CDR3 has 12 residues. J was trimmed by 4 bases and V by 7 bases; bases with no gene match: 3. CDR3 DNA: TGCAGCGCGACAGGGGGCATAGAGACCCAGTACTTC. This gives the protein CSATGGIETQYF.

The chain has TRBV27 and TRBJ1-2; possible D gene TRBD1, 6 bases. Germline CDR1 is MNHEY and CDR2 is SMNVEV (reference sequence). V was clipped by 6 bases and J by 3 bases, with 11 bases between them. CDR3 length: 13 amino acids. The CDR3 loop reads CASRGAGHYGYTF. In nucleotides, the CDR3 is TGTGCCAGCAGGGGGGCAGGGCACTATGGCTACACCTTC.

This clone was observed a handful of times. This chain joins TRBV2 and TRBJ2-7, with a possible D match to TRBD2 (5 bases). This CDR3 contains 13 residues. The V and J ends lost 10 bases and 6 bases respectively, with 19 bases between them. Per the germline V gene, CDR1 is SNHLY and CDR2 is FYNNEI. The CDR3: CATLRERAGEQYF. CDR3 bases: TGTGCCACCTTACGCGAGAGGGCGGGCGAGCAGTACTTC.

This clone has only a few counts. This chain's CDR3 is CASRVDRGPTNQPQHF. The DNA for the CDR3 is TGTGCCAGTAGGGTCGACAGGGGGCCGACGAATCAGCCCCAGCATTTT. The chain uses TRBV19 and TRBJ1-5; TRBD1 matches 10 bases. The CDR3 has 16 residues. Per germline, CDR1 LNHDA and CDR2 SQIVND (reference sequence). The V and J ends lost 6 bases and 4 bases, in that order; junction bases with no gene match: 9.

This clone was counted a few times. Other DNA variants within this sample encode the same CDR3. V usage is TRBV5-1 and J usage is TRBJ2-2; D remains unclear. The CDR3 is 13 amino acids. The ends were cut back, 0 bases at V and 4 bases at J, with 4 bases in the middle. Germline values: CDR1 SGHRS, CDR2 YFSETQ. Here the CDR3 reads CASSLVPTGELFF. The CDR3 bases are TGCGCCAGCAGCTTGGTACCCACCGGGGAGCTGTTTTTT.

The V and J genes are TRBV7-2 and TRBJ2-3; D gene unclear. Germline V lookup: CDR1 SGHTA, CDR2 FQGNSA. This CDR3 is built from 14 residues. The V gene lost 1 base and the J gene lost 2 bases, with 7 bases spanning the gap. The CDR3 protein is CASSLVKFTDTQYF. In DNA, the CDR3 is TGTGCCAGCAGCTTAGTTAAGTTCACAGATACGCAGTATTTT.